The source of this TCR beta chain is a study of OX40 agonist ivuxolimab in advanced cancers. This clone was detected a few times. Its antigen remains unknown. Here immunoSEQ multiplex PCR was the method, and the copy in TCRdb shows in-frame clones only, minus some. Among approximately 44,000 clones listed, under 90% were seen once. The CDR3 length is 15 residues. Germline lookup yields CDR1 ENHRY and CDR2 SYGVKD. Trimming stripped 3 bases from V and 5 bases from J, with 16 bases between. Study results and limitations: At doses 0.1 to 3.0 mg/kg, CD4+ and CD8+ clones expanded.

The sample here was CD4+ or CD8+ T cells sorted from blood, taken in a trial of the OX40 agonist ivuxolimab. The sequence was collected from an adult with an advanced solid tumor such as melanoma, head and neck, liver or kidney cancer. The chain links TRBV10-3 to TRBJ1-2, with a weak D call TRBD1 (6 bases). Written as DNA, the CDR3 is TGTGCCATCAGTGAAAAGGGGGTCCCCTGGTATGGCTACACCTTC. This encodes CAISEKGVPWYGYTF.